A selection of T cell receptor beta chains follows, all from one sample in a study of OX40 agonist ivuxolimab in advanced cancers. Sequencing was performed with immunoSEQ multiplex PCR; in TCRdb, only in-frame clones are kept and a portion is missing. The data show around 69,000 clones, 80% to 90% seen once. The input for sequencing was CD4+ or CD8+ T cells sorted from blood, taken in a trial of the OX40 agonist ivuxolimab. These receptors all come from an adult with an advanced solid tumor such as melanoma, head and neck, liver or kidney cancer. CDR3s leave out the opening cysteine and the closing phenylalanine or tryptophan. The listing skips clone size in some rows; elsewhere it reads once, few, many or a size class.

V gene,clone size,CDR3 protein
TRBV5-1,.,ASSPLSTGEIDTQY
TRBV14,.,ASSRQGVGAETQY
TRBV19,once,ASSTGQDYYEQY
TRBV6-5,.,ASSYRDSQETQY
TRBV2,.,ASRRSGSGHGELF
TRBV6-6,.,ASRGPHSYEQY
TRBV7-9,.,ASSPGTGSGNTIY
TRBV7-3,.,ASSGGPSYEQY
TRBV6-5,.,AIGKRGGRSEAF
TRBV5-1,.,ASIGLAGGSSYNEQF
TRBV6-1,.,ASRAGTGQFGYT
TRBV18,.,ASSPAGDNSYEQY
TRBV4-2,.,ASSLRPGSSDQPQH
TRBV18,.,ASSPGTGQINQPQH
TRBV5-1,.,ASSSPGQGGNTIY
TRBV5-1,.,ASSLGLAGMVSYEQY
TRBV6-1,.,ASSIRTGGGYT
TRBV5-4,.,ASSSRAGGSYNEQF
TRBV11-1,.,ASSPRLAGSYEQY
TRBV30,.,AWDLTGTEKLF
TRBV2,few,ASILGEGDGYT
TRBV6-6,.,ASSFKGGDTIY
TRBV5-6,.,ASSLRLEETQY
TRBV28,.,ASSSPGTGNNEKLF
TRBV7-9,.,ASSPVRAGAGGDTQY
TRBV30,.,AWSGTGDSPLH
TRBV27,once,ASSLATELAKNIQY
TRBV10-2,.,ASTLQGFGQPQH
TRBV20-1,.,SARISETQY
TRBV9,.,ASSYQAGVGYNEQF